This entry lists 2 T cell receptor beta chains sequenced from one sample in a study of blood T cell repertoires in COVID-19. Sequencing used immunoSEQ multiplex PCR; TCRdb keeps in-frame clones, though not all of them. Here the sample spans roughly 250,000 clones, around 90% being singletons. The specimen was peripheral blood. The receptors were sampled from a woman between 35 and 50 years old who had recovered from COVID-19.

This clone was found a few times. The rearrangement joins TRBV24-1 to TRBJ2-3; 7 bases agree with TRBD2. V dropped 0 bases and J dropped 0; count of bases not matched to a gene: 5. Germline CDR1 and CDR2: KGHDR and SFDVKD. The CDR3 covers 17 residues. The CDR3: CATSDLGGEGSTDTQYF. The DNA of the CDR3 is TGTGCCACCAGTGATTTGGGAGGGGAGGGAAGCACAGATACGCAGTATTTT.

V gene TRBV28 combines with J gene TRBJ2-3; 7 nucleotides align to TRBD2. CDR3 length equals 15 residues. CDR1 is MDHEN and CDR2 is SYDVKM in the germline V gene. The trim removed 5 bases at V and 9 bases at J, leaving 14 bases unmatched. In DNA form, the CDR3 reads TGTGCCAGCAGTATGACCCCGACTAGCCCTGGGACGCAGTATTTT. Protein: CASSMTPTSPGTQYF.